These 29 T cell receptor beta chains share one sample of origin, sequenced in a study of blood T cell repertoires in COVID-19. Using immunoSEQ multiplex PCR, the repertoire was profiled, and TCRdb retains in-frame clones only, with some absent. The repertoire holds 170,000 or so clones, with just over 85% as singletons. Sequences were obtained from peripheral blood. These receptors all come from a man in his forties or fifties with active or convalescent COVID-19.

The chain combines TRBV27 with TRBJ1-6; D is perhaps TRBD1 (5 bases). Trimming took 3 bases from V and 10 from J, leaving 13 bases between them. Germline CDR1 reads MNHEY; CDR2 reads SMNVEV (reference sequence). The CDR3 is 14 amino acids. The CDR3 DNA sequence: TGTGCCAGCAGTTTTCCCAGGGTTGGGTCACCCCTCCACTTT. It encodes CASSFPRVGSPLHF.

The chain links TRBV18 to TRBJ2-1, with 9 bases lining up with TRBD2. Per germline, CDR1 KGHSH and CDR2 LQKENI. V shed 0 bases and J 6 bases; nucleotides not matched to a gene: 9. The CDR3 length is 17 residues. CDR3 protein: CASSPPRAGGPGNEQFF. In nucleotides, the CDR3 is TGTGCCAGCTCACCACCAAGGGCGGGAGGGCCCGGCAATGAGCAGTTCTTC.

The chain carries TRBV11-3 and TRBJ1-1; no clear D gene. Trimming cost V 5 bases and J 5 bases, with 12 bases left between them. The CDR3 runs 13 residues. The V gene's germline CDR1 is SGHNT and CDR2 YENEEA. CDR3 nucleotide sequence: TGTGCCAGCAGCCTCAGGCCTGGGACTGAAGCTTTCTTT. This codes for CASSLRPGTEAFF.

V usage is TRBV21-1 and J usage is TRBJ2-6; no check of the table's D call, TRBD2, against the DNA was made. TRBV21-1 has pseudogene status. This CDR3 is built from 21 residues. The CDR3 nucleotides read TGTGCCAGCAGCAAAAATTTGCCCCAACTGGGGACTTACTCTGGGGCCAACGTCCTGACTTTC. It specifies CASSKNLPQLGTYSGANVLTF.

V and J are TRBV9 and TRBJ1-1; perhaps TRBD1 as D (5 bases). V lost 4 bases and J 0 bases, leaving 10 bases between the germline ends. There are 14 residues in the CDR3. From germline, CDR1 is SGDLS and CDR2 YYNGEE. The CDR3 loop is CASSIGTVNTEAFF. CDR3 sequence (DNA): TGTGCCAGCAGCATAGGGACTGTGAACACTGAAGCTTTCTTT.

This chain joins TRBV5-1 and TRBJ2-2, with TRBD2 identical over 8 bases. V lost 2 bases, J lost 8 bases, and 8 bases stayed unmatched. Germline CDR1 reads SGHRS; CDR2 reads YFSETQ. This CDR3 is built from 15 residues. CDR3 loop: CASSFTGTSKGELFF. CDR3 in DNA: TGCGCCAGCAGCTTCACCGGGACTAGTAAGGGGGAGCTGTTTTTT.

The genes are TRBV15 and TRBJ1-2; D perhaps matches TRBD1 (5 bases). Trimming took off 2 bases at V and 4 bases at J, with 20 bases between the two ends. Germline V gene lookup returns CDR1 LNHNV and CDR2 YYDKDF (reference sequence). The length of the CDR3 is 17 residues. CDR3 sequence: CATSRSRMTAPGYGYTF. The CDR3 bases are TGTGCCACCAGCAGATCCCGCATGACAGCCCCTGGCTATGGCTACACCTTC. Combining the CDR3 with reference TRBV15 and TRBJ1-2 gives the whole variable domain DAMVIQNPRYQVTQFGKPVTLSCSQTLNHNVMYWYQQKSSQAPKLLFHYYDKDFNNEADTPDNFQSRRPNTSFCFLDIRSPGLGDTAMYLCATSRSRMTAPGYGYTFGSGTRLTVV.

The rearrangement links TRBV6-5 to TRBJ2-3; 11 nucleotides align to TRBD2. Germline lookup yields CDR1 MNHEY and CDR2 SVGAGI. The CDR3 extends over 15 amino acids. The trim removed 2 bases at V and 8 bases at J, leaving 6 bases unmatched. CDR3 residues: CASSYASGGQGTQYF. The CDR3 DNA reads as TGTGCCAGCAGTTACGCTAGCGGGGGGCAGGGTACGCAGTATTTT.

The genes are TRBV29-1 and TRBJ2-1; D is possibly TRBD1 (5 bases). Germline assignment: CDR1 SQVTM and CDR2 ANQGSEA. The CDR3 loop spans 12 amino acids. V was clipped by 5 bases and J by 6 bases, with 11 bases between them. CDR3 region: CSVQGSLNEQFF. The CDR3 DNA reads as TGCAGCGTTCAGGGTTCTCTCAATGAGCAGTTCTTC.

The chain joins TRBV4-3 to TRBJ2-2, with D uncertain. The CDR3 extends over 15 amino acids. V lost 0 bases, J lost 5 bases, and 10 bases lay in between. From germline, CDR1 is LGHNA and CDR2 YSLEER. CDR3 DNA sequence: TGCGCCAGCAGCCAAGATCCAGGTCAAACCGGGGAGCTGTTTTTT. Its protein is CASSQDPGQTGELFF.

This chain connects TRBV19 to TRBJ1-3, with 8 nucleotides matching TRBD1. With V trimmed by 5 bases and J by 3 bases, 9 bases remained unmatched. The germline gives CDR1 LNHDA, CDR2 SQIVND (reference sequence). CDR3 length: 16 amino acids. The CDR3 DNA is TGTGCCAGTAGTGCGCCCGACAGGGGAGGTGGAAACACCATATATTTT. Protein product: CASSAPDRGGGNTIYF.

In the case of this clone: Different DNA sequences within this sample yield the same CDR3. V and J are TRBV11-2 and TRBJ2-1; TRBD1 is a possible D gene (5 bases). Germline assignment: CDR1 SGHAT and CDR2 FQNNGV. This CDR3 comprises 14 residues. Trimming pared 1 base from V and 1 base from J, leaving 5 bases between. For the CDR3, the DNA is TGTGCCAGCAGCTTAGCAGGGTCCTACAATGAGCAGTTCTTC. It translates to CASSLAGSYNEQFF.

This chain joins TRBV19 and TRBJ1-5; 7 nucleotides align to TRBD1. The CDR3 has 16 residues. Germline lookup yields CDR1 LNHDA and CDR2 SQIVND (reference sequence). Trimming at V came to 7 bases and at J to 5 bases, leaving 14 bases not matched to a gene. The CDR3 bases are TGTGCCAGTATAATGAGCTCGGGACAGTCGGATCAGCCCCAGCATTTT. It specifies CASIMSSGQSDQPQHF.

The chain employs TRBV29-1 and TRBJ2-4; the match to TRBD2 covers 8 bases. Germline assignment: CDR1 SQVTM and CDR2 ANQGSEA. This CDR3 spans 13 amino acids. After removal of 0 bases from V and 6 bases from J, the junction contained 1 base not matched to a gene. The CDR3 DNA follows: TGCAGCGTTGAAGAACTAGCGGTAAACATTCAGTACTTC. Translating gives CSVEELAVNIQYF.

This rearrangement joins TRBV5-1 to TRBJ2-2; TRBD1 might be the D (6 bases). Trimming stripped 4 bases from V and 3 bases from J, with 13 bases between. Per germline, CDR1 SGHRS and CDR2 YFSETQ. There are 15 residues in the CDR3. Here the CDR3 reads CASSITGFDTGELFF. The CDR3 nucleotides read TGCGCCAGCAGCATAACAGGGTTCGACACCGGGGAGCTGTTTTTT.

The chain carries TRBV5-1 and TRBJ1-1, with D unclear. The CDR3 runs 13 residues. In germline, CDR1 is SGHRS, CDR2 YFSETQ. V was trimmed by 0 bases and J by 6 bases, leaving 9 bases between them. Here the CDR3 DNA reads TGCGCCAGCAGCTTGGGGAACAGCCCTGAAGCTTTCTTT. Encoded protein: CASSLGNSPEAFF.

V usage is TRBV18 and J usage is TRBJ2-3; D gene unclear. The V end lost 2 bases, the J end lost 10 bases, and 7 bases lay between the germline ends. The CDR3 is 11 residues long. From germline, CDR1 is KGHSH and CDR2 LQKENI. The CDR3 DNA is TGTGCCAGCTCACCAATTTTAGCGCAGTATTTT. Amino acids: CASSPILAQYF.

This chain links TRBV14 with TRBJ2-1; D may be TRBD1 (5 bases). Germline values: CDR1 SGHDN, CDR2 FVKESK. The ends were cut back, 1 base at V and 2 bases at J, with 9 bases in the middle. This CDR3 is 15 amino acids long. The CDR3, as DNA: TGTGCCAGCAGCCAAGCAGGGCACACCTACAATGAGCAGTTCTTC. The encoded protein is CASSQAGHTYNEQFF.

The rearrangement joins TRBV11-2 to TRBJ1-2; D is ambiguous. V gave up 4 bases and J gave up 1 base, with 13 bases separating them. The length of the CDR3 is 15 residues. CDR1 and CDR2 (germline): SGHAT, FQNNGV. CDR3 protein: CASSSPDRGNYGYTF. Written as DNA, the CDR3 is TGTGCCAGCAGCTCCCCCGATCGCGGTAACTATGGCTACACCTTC.

This clone showed up just a few times. V gene TRBV2 combines with J gene TRBJ2-1, with D possibly matching TRBD1 (5 bases). The germline gives CDR1 SNHLY, CDR2 FYNNEI. Trimming removed 5 bases at V and 9 bases at J, with 11 bases between. This CDR3 spans 12 amino acids. The CDR3 loop is CASSTAGLEQFF. For the CDR3, the DNA is TGTGCCAGCAGTACAGCAGGGCTTGAGCAGTTCTTC.

The chain carries TRBV2 and TRBJ1-5; TRBD1 matches 10 bases. CDR1 is SNHLY, CDR2 FYNNEI, per germline. J lost 15 bases, V lost 4 bases, and 6 bases had no gene match. There are 12 residues in the CDR3. In DNA, the CDR3 is TGTGCCAGCAGTGGACAGGGGGCAAGAGGGCATTTT. Its protein product is CASSGQGARGHF.

The chain is built from TRBV6-2 or TRBV6-3 and TRBJ1-1; 7 positions agree with TRBD1. V dropped 6 bases and J dropped 4; count of bases not matched to a gene: 5. Germline assignment: CDR1 MNHEY and CDR2 SVGEGT. The CDR3 spans 13 residues. CDR3 sequence: CASSKQGGTEAFF. The DNA of the CDR3 is TGTGCCAGCAGCAAGCAGGGGGGCACTGAAGCTTTCTTT.

The chain has TRBV5-1 and TRBJ2-7, with TRBD1 matching 9 bases. V lost 4 bases and J lost 5; bases outside the gene matches: 10. The CDR3 covers 15 residues. In germline, CDR1 is SGHRS, CDR2 YFSETQ. The CDR3 DNA is TGCGCCAGCAGCCAGAGTCCGGGACAGGGTGACGAGCAGTACTTC. This gives the protein CASSQSPGQGDEQYF.

The rearrangement links TRBV20-1 to TRBJ2-3; 8 bases align to TRBD2. The V gene end was trimmed by 3 bases and the J gene end by 2 bases; junction bases not matched to a gene: 13. The CDR3 contains 17 residues. Germline V gene data show CDR1 as DFQATT and CDR2 as SNEGSKA (reference sequence). CDR3 sequence: CSASTSPTSEDTDTQYF. The CDR3 bases are TGCAGTGCTAGTACCTCCCCGACTAGCGAGGACACAGATACGCAGTATTTT.

The rearrangement joins TRBV7-9 to TRBJ1-3; TRBD1 matches 12 bases. The CDR3 contains 15 residues. From germline, CDR1 is SEHNR and CDR2 FQNEAQ (reference sequence). The V segment lost 5 bases and the J segment 8 bases; nucleotides outside the gene matches: 7. As DNA, the CDR3 is TGTGCCAGCAGCCAAGGGACAGGGGGCGCGCACACCATATATTTT. This sequence encodes CASSQGTGGAHTIYF.

This clone was detected only once. The rearrangement links TRBV7-3 to TRBJ1-1; possibly TRBD1 for D (6 bases). This CDR3 is 14 amino acids long. Per the germline V gene, CDR1 is SGHTA and CDR2 is FQGTGA. V dropped 5 bases and J dropped 2 bases, with 12 bases sitting between them. In nucleotides, the CDR3 is TGTGCCAGCAGCGAGGGCAGGGGCAACACTGAAGCTTTCTTT. It codes for CASSEGRGNTEAFF.

The V call is TRBV19, the J call TRBJ1-3; TRBD1 is a possible D gene (6 bases). V lost 10 bases, J lost 7 bases, and 20 bases lay in between. Germline-derived CDR1 and CDR2 are LNHDA and SQIVND (reference sequence). The CDR3 spans 14 residues. Here the CDR3 reads CATRRPGEDNTIYF. The DNA for the CDR3 is TGTGCCACCCGCCGACCAGGGGAAGATAACACCATATATTTT.

CDR3 region: CASRNRTGEFQPQHF. Written as DNA, the CDR3 is TGCGCCAGCAGGAACCGCACAGGGGAGTTTCAGCCCCAGCATTTT. The V gene is TRBV10-1, the J gene TRBJ1-5; 7 bases are shared with TRBD1. CDR3 length equals 15 residues. The junction had 11 bases not matched to a gene; V was cut back by 6 bases and J by 6 bases. Germline assignment: CDR1 WNHNN and CDR2 SYGVQD (reference sequence).

This chain links TRBV30 with TRBJ1-1; 9 nucleotides match TRBD1. There are 14 residues in the CDR3. Germline V CDR1 and CDR2: GTSNPN, SVGIG (reference sequence). V lost 3 bases and J lost 2; bases outside the gene matches: 4. The CDR3 region is CAWSLTGGNTEAFF. DNA for the CDR3: TGTGCCTGGAGCCTTACAGGGGGCAACACTGAAGCTTTCTTT.